This T cell receptor beta chain was documented in a study of shared clonotypes between healthy human individuals. Method: immunoSEQ multiplex PCR; TCRdb's copy keeps in-frame clones and lacks some. The sample yields around 500,000 clones, over 75% seen once. V dropped 3 bases and J dropped 3; count of bases not matched to a gene: 8. Per the germline V gene, CDR1 is MGHRA and CDR2 is YSYEKL. This CDR3 spans 15 amino acids. Sequences were obtained from PBMCs. J is TRBJ2-7 and V is TRBV4-1, with 7 bases fitting TRBD2. The sequence was obtained from a woman aged 40-49 years in good health. Some clones in this sample may be carry-over from other donors' samples. CDR3 nucleotide sequence: TGCGCCAGCAGCCATGGAGGGAGGGGCGACTACGAGCAGTACTTC. As protein: CASSHGGRGDYEQYF.